These 5 T cell receptor beta chains were all obtained from the same sample, sequenced in a study of blood T cell repertoires in COVID-19. The data were produced by immunoSEQ multiplex PCR, yet TCRdb's version contains in-frame clones alone and is incomplete. The sample has about 170,000 clones, under 90% seen once; the top ten hold 12%. The sample was PBMCs or T cells enriched from blood (not recorded which). All receptors come from a man aged 50 to 59 who had recovered from COVID-19.

The chain has TRBV7-9 and TRBJ1-1; TRBD1 is a possible D gene (5 bases). The CDR3 sequence is 14 residues long. From germline, CDR1 is SEHNR and CDR2 FQNEAQ (reference sequence). Trimming shortened V by 3 bases and J by 3 bases, and 11 bases separated the two germline ends. DNA for the CDR3: TGTGCCAGCAGCTTGTCCGGGGGACACACTGAAGCTTTCTTT. Amino acid sequence: CASSLSGGHTEAFF.

The chain links TRBV2 to TRBJ1-2; maybe TRBD1 (6 bases). V lost 8 bases to trimming and J lost 8 bases, with 12 bases between them. Per germline, CDR1 SNHLY and CDR2 FYNNEI. This CDR3 is built from 11 residues. The CDR3 loop reads CASETGLGYTF. CDR3 sequence (DNA): TGTGCCAGCGAGACAGGTCTCGGCTACACCTTC.

This clone was seen a handful of times. Other DNA sequences in this sample translate to the same CDR3. V is TRBV5-1 and J is TRBJ1-5; no firm D call. Germline values: CDR1 SGHRS, CDR2 YFSETQ. The V and J ends lost 0 bases and 7 bases respectively, with 11 bases between them. The CDR3 contains 14 residues. Here the CDR3 reads CASSLEGAGQPQHF. CDR3 coding DNA: TGCGCCAGCAGCTTGGAGGGTGCGGGGCAGCCCCAGCATTTT. The entire variable domain, with the rest obtained from reference TRBV5-1 and TRBJ1-5, is as follows: KAGVTQTPRYLIKTRGQQVTLSCSPISGHRSVSWYQQTPGQGLQFLFEYFSETQRNKGNFPGRFSGRQFSNSRSEMNVSTLELGDSALYLCASSLEGAGQPQHFGDGTRLSIL.

V usage is TRBV4-3 and J usage is TRBJ2-3; 7 nucleotides match TRBD2. Germline V lookup: CDR1 LGHNA, CDR2 YSLEER. This CDR3 contains 18 residues. V was clipped by 0 bases and J by 2 bases; unmatched bases: 11. The CDR3 region is CASSQDHRPAGNTDTQYF. CDR3 sequence (DNA): TGCGCCAGCAGCCAAGATCATCGTCCAGCGGGGAACACAGATACGCAGTATTTT.

This clone came up once. This chain links TRBV11-2 with TRBJ1-4; tentatively, D is TRBD1 (6 bases). V lost 5 bases and J lost 9, with 19 bases in between. Germline V gene sequence: CDR1 SGHAT, CDR2 FQNNGV. The CDR3 spans 15 residues. The CDR3 DNA is TGTGCCAGCAGCGTCGCAGCGGGGGGCAGGCAAAAACTGTTTTTT. Translated, it gives CASSVAAGGRQKLFF.